This T cell receptor beta chain originates from a study of T cells in localized non-small cell lung cancer. This CDR3 spans 16 amino acids. CDR1 is LNHDA, CDR2 SQIVND, per germline (reference sequence). Unmatched junction bases numbered 10, after V lost 6 bases and J lost 1 base. Study observations and caveats: The tumor had only one region sequenced, so heterogeneity remains possible.

This clone was recorded only once. The target antigen is unknown. Profiling relied on immunoSEQ multiplex PCR, and the TCRdb table lists in-frame clones only, not all of them. The sample lists over 2,000 clones, 21% occurring once. The chain links TRBV19 to TRBJ2-7, with 9 bases matching TRBD1. The specimen was normal lung tissue next to the tumor, collected before any cancer treatment. The clonotype originates from a woman aged 35 to 70 with stage I lung adenocarcinoma. The CDR3 loop reads CASRDTRTGASYEQYF. CDR3 DNA sequence: TGTGCCAGTAGGGATACTCGGACAGGGGCTTCCTACGAGCAGTACTTC.